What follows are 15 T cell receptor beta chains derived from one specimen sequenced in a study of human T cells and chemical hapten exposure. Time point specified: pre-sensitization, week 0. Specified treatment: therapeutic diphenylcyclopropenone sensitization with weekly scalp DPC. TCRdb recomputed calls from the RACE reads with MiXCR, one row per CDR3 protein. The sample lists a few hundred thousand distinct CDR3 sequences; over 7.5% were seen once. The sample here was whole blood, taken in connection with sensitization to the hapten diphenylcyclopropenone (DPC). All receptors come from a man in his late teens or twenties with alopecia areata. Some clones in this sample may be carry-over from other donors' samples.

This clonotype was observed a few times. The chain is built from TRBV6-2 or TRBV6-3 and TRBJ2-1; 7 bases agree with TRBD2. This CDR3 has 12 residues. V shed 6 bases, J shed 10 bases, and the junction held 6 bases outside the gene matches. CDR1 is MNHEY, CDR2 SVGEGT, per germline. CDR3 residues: CASSQPAGEQFF. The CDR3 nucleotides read TGTGCCAGCAGCCAACCAGCGGGAGAGCAGTTCTTC.

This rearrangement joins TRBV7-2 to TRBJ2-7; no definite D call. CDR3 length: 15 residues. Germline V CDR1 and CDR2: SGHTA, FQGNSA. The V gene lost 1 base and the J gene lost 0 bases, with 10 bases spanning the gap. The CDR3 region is CASSLGGSSSYEQYV. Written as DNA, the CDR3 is TGTGCCAGCAGCTTAGGGGGTTCCAGCTCCTACGAGCAGTACGTC.

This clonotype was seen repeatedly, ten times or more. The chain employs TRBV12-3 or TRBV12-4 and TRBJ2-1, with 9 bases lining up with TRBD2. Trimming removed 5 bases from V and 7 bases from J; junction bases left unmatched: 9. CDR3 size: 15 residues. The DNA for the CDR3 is TGTGCCAGCAGTCTAACAGGAGCGGGGGGTAATGAGCAGTTCTTC. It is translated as CASSLTGAGGNEQFF.

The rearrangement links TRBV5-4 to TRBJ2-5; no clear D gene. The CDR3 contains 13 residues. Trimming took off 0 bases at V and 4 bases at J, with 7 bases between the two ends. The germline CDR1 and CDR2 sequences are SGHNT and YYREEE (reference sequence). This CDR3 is CASSLAAGETQYF. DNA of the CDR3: TGTGCCAGCAGCTTGGCGGCAGGAGAGACCCAGTACTTC.

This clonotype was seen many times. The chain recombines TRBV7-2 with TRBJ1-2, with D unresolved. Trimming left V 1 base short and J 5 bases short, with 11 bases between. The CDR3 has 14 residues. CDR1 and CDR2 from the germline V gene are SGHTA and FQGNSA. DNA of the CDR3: TGTGCCAGCAGCTTAGGGGATAGATCGTATGGCTACACCTTC. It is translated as CASSLGDRSYGYTF. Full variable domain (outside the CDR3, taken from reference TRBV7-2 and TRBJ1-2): GAGVSQSPSNKVTEKGKDVELRCDPISGHTALYWYRQSLGQGLEFLIYFQGNSAPDKSGLPSDRFSAERTGGSVSTLTIQRTQQEDSAVYLCASSLGDRSYGYTFGSGTRLTVV.

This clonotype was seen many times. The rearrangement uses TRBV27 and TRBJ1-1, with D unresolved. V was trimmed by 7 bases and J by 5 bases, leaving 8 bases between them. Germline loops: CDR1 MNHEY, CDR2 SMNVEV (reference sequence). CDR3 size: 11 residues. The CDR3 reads CASKGRTEAFF. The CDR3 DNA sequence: TGTGCCAGCAAAGGACGAACTGAAGCTTTCTTT.

This CDR3 reads CSVGGIYTDTQYF. In DNA, the CDR3 is TGCAGCGTTGGCGGGATATACACAGATACGCAGTATTTT. This sequence joins TRBV29-1 and TRBJ2-3; D is perhaps TRBD2 (6 bases). The CDR3 covers 13 residues. Germline V gene lookup returns CDR1 SQVTM and CDR2 ANQGSEA. The germline V and J ends were trimmed by 4 bases and 2 bases, with 10 bases remaining between them.

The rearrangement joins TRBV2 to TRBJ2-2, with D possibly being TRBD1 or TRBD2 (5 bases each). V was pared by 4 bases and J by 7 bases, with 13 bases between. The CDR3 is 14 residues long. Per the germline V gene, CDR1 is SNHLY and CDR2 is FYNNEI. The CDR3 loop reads CASSVEAQGGELFF. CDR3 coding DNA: TGTGCCAGCAGTGTGGAGGCCCAGGGCGGGGAGCTGTTTTTT.

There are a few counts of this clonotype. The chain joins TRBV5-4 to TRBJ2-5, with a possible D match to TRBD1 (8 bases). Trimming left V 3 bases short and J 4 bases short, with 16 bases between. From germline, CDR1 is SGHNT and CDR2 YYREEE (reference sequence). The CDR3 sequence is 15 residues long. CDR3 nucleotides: TGTGCCAGCAGCTCCCGGACAGGGAGGGCAGAGACCCAGTACTTC. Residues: CASSSRTGRAETQYF.

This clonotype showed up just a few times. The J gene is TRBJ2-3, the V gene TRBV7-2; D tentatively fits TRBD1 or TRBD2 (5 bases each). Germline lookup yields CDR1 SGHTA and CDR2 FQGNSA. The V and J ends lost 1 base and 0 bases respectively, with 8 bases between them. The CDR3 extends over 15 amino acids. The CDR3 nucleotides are TGTGCCAGCAGCTTAGTTTGGGACAGCACAGATACGCAGTATTTT. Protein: CASSLVWDSTDTQYF.

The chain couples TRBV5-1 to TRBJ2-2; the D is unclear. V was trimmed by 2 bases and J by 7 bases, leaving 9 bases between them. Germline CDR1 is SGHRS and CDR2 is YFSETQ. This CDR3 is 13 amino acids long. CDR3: CASSLADNGELFF. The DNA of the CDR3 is TGCGCCAGCAGCTTAGCAGATAACGGGGAGCTGTTTTTT.

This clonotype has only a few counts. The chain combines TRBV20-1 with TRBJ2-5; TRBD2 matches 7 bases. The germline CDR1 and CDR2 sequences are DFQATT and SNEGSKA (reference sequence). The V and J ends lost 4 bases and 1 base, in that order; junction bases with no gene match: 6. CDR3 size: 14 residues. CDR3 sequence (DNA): TGCAGTGCTACCCCCCGGGGGGTCCAAGAGACCCAGTACTTC. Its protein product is CSATPRGVQETQYF.

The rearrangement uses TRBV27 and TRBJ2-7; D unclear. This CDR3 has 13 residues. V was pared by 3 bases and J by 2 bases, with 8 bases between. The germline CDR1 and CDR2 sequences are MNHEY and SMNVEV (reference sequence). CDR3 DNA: TGTGCCAGCAGTTTTAAGCATACCTACGAGCAGTACTTC. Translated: CASSFKHTYEQYF.

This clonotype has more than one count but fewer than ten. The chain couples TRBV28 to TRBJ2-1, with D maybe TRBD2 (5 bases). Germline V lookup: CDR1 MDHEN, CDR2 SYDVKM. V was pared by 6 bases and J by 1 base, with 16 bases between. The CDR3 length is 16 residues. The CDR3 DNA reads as TGTGCCAGCAGCCTTAACAGTGAGGGATCCTACAATGAGCAGTTCTTC. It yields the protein CASSLNSEGSYNEQFF.

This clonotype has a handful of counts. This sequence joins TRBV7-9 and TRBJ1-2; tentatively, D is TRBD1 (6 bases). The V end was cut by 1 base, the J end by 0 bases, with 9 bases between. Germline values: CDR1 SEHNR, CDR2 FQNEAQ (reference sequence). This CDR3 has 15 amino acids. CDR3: CASSLVGDTNYGYTF. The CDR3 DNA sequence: TGTGCCAGCAGCTTAGTTGGGGACACTAACTATGGCTACACCTTC.